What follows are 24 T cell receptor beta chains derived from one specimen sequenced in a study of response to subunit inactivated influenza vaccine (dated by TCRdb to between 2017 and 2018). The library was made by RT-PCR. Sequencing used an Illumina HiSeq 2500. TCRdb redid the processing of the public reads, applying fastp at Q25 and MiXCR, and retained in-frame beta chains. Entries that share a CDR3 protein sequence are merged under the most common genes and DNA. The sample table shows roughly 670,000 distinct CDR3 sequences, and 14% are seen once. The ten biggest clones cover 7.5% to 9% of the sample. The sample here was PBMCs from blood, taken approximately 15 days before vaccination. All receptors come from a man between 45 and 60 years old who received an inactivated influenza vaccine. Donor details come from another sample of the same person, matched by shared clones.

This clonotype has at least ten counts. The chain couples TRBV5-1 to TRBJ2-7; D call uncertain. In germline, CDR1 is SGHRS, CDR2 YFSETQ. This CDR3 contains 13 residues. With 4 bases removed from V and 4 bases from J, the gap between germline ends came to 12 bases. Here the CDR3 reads CASSLVVGYEQYF. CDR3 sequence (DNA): TGCGCCAGCAGCCTCGTGGTAGGGTACGAGCAGTACTTC.

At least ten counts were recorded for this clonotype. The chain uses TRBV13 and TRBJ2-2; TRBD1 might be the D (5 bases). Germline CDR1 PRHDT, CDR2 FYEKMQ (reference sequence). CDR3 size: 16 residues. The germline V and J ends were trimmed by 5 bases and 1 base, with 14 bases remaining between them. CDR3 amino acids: CASSLTGLENTGELFF. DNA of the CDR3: TGTGCCAGCAGCCTAACAGGCCTTGAGAACACCGGGGAGCTGTTTTTT.

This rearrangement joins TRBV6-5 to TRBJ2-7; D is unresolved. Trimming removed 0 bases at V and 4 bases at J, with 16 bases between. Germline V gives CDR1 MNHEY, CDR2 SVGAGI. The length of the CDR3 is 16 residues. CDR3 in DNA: TGTGCCAGCAGTTACTCCTTGGGGTCTTCTGCGTACGAGCAGTACTTC. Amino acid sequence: CASSYSLGSSAYEQYF.

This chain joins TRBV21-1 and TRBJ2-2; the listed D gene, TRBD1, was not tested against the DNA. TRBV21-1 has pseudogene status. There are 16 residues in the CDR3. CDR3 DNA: TGTGCCAGCAGCACCACGGGGACAGGGGATGGCGGGGAGCTGTTTTTT. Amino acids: CASSTTGTGDGGELFF.

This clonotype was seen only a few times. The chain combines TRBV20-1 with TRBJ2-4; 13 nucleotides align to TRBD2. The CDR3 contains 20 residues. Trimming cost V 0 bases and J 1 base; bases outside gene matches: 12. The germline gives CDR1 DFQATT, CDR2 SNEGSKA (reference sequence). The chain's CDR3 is CSARDVGLAGNEYAKNIQYF. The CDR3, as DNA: TGCAGTGCTAGAGACGTGGGACTAGCGGGAAATGAATATGCCAAAAACATTCAGTACTTC.

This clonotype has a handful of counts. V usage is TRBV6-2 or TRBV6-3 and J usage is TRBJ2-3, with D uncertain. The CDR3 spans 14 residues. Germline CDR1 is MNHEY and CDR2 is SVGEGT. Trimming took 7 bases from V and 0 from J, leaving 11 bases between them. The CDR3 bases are TGTGCCAGCAATCAAATGTCTAGCACAGATACGCAGTATTTT. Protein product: CASNQMSSTDTQYF.

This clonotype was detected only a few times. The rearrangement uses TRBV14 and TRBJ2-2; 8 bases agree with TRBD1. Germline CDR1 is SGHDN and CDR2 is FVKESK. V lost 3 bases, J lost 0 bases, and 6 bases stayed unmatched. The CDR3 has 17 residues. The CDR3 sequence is CASSHLRTGTNTGELFF. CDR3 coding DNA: TGTGCCAGCAGCCATTTGAGGACAGGGACGAACACCGGGGAGCTGTTTTTT.

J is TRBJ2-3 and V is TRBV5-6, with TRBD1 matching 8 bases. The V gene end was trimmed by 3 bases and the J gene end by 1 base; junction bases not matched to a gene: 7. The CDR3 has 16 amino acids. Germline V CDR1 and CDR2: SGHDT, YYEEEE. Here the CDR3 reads CASSSLDRAGTDTQYF. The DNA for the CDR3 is TGTGCCAGCAGCTCCCTGGACAGGGCTGGCACAGATACGCAGTATTTT.

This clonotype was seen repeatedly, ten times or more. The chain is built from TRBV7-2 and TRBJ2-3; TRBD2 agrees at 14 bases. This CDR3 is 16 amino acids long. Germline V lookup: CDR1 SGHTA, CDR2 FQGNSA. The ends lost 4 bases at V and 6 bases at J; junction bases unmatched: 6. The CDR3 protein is CASSSTSGGARDTQYF. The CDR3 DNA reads TGTGCCAGCAGCTCGACTAGCGGGGGGGCCCGCGATACGCAGTATTTT. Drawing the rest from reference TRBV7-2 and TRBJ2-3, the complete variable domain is GAGVSQSPSNKVTEKGKDVELRCDPISGHTALYWYRQSLGQGLEFLIYFQGNSAPDKSGLPSDRFSAERTGGSVSTLTIQRTQQEDSAVYLCASSSTSGGARDTQYFGPGTRLTVL.

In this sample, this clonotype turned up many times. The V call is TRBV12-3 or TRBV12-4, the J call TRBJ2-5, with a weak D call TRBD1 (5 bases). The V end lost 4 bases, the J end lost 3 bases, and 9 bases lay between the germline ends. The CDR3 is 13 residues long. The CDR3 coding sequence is TGTGCCAGCAGTTGGGGCAGTAAAGAGACCCAGTACTTC. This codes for CASSWGSKETQYF.

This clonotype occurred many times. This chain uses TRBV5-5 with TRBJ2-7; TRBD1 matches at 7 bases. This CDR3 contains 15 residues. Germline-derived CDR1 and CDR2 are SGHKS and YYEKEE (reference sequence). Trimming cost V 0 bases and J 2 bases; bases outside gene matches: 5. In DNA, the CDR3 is TGTGCCAGCAGCTTGGAAGTCCAGGGGGCCTACGAGCAGTACTTC. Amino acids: CASSLEVQGAYEQYF.

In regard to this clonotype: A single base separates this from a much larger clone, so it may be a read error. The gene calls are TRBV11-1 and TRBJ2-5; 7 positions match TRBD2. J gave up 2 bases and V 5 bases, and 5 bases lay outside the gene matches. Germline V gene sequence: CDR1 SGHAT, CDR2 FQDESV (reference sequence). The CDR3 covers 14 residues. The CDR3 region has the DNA TGTGCCAGCAGCGTCGGGAGGAATCAAGAGACCCAGTACTTC. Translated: CASSVGRNQETQYF.

CDR3 region: CSGDRGRGETQYF. The CDR3 nucleotides read TGCAGCGGGGACAGGGGGCGCGGGGAGACCCAGTACTTC. The chain carries TRBV29-1 and TRBJ2-5, with 12 bases that match TRBD1. Per the germline V gene, CDR1 is SQVTM and CDR2 is ANQGSEA. The CDR3 loop spans 13 amino acids. With 7 bases clipped from V and 5 bases from J, the junction kept 5 bases outside the gene matches.

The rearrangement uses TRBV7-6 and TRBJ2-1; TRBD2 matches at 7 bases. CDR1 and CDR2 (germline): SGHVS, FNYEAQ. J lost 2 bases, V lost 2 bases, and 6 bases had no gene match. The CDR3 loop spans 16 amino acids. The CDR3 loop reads CASSLLAGTTYNEQFF. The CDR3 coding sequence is TGTGCCAGCAGCTTACTGGCCGGGACTACCTACAATGAGCAGTTCTTC.

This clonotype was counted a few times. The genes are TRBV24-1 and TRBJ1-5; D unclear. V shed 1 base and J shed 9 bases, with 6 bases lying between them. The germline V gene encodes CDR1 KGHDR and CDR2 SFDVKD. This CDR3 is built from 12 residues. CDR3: CATSDFLGPQHF. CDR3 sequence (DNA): TGTGCCACCAGTGATTTTCTGGGGCCCCAGCATTTT.

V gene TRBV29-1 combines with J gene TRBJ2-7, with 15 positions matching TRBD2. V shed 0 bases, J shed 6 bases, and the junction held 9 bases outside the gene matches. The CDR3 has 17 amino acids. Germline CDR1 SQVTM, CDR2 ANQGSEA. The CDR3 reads CSVEDPGLAGGRGEQYF. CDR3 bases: TGCAGCGTTGAAGATCCGGGACTAGCGGGAGGTCGGGGCGAGCAGTACTTC.

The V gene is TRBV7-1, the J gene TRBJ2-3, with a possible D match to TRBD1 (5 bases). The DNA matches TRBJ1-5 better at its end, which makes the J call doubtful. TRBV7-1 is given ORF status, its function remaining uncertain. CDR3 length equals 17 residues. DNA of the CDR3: TGTGCCAGCAGCCCGGTGGGGCTAGCGGCTGGCACAGATACGCAGCATTTT. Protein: CASSPVGLAAGTDTQHF.

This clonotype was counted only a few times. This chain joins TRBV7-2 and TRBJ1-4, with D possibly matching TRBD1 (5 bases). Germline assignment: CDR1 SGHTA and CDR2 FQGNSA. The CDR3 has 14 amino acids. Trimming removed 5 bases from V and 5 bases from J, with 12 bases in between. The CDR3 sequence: CASSLTERNEKLFF. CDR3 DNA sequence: TGTGCCAGCAGCCTGACAGAGAGGAATGAAAAACTGTTTTTT.

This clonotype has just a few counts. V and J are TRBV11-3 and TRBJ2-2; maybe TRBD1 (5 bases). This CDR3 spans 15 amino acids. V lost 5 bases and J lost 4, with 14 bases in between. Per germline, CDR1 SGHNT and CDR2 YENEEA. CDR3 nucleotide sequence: TGTGCCAGCAGCCTTACGCAGGGTTCCACCGGGGAGCTGTTTTTT. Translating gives CASSLTQGSTGELFF. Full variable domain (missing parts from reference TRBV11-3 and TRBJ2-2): EAGVVQSPRYKIIEKKQPVAFWCNPISGHNTLYWYLQNLGQGPELLIRYENEEAVDDSQLPKDRFSAERLKGVDSTLKIQPAELGDSAVYLCASSLTQGSTGELFFGEGSRLTVL.

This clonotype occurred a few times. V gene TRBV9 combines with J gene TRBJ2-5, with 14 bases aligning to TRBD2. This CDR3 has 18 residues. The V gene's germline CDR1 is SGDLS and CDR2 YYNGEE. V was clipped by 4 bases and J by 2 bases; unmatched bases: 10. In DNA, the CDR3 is TGTGCCAGCAGCCCGGGGACTAGCGGGAGACCGCTTCAAGAGACCCAGTACTTC. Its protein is CASSPGTSGRPLQETQYF.

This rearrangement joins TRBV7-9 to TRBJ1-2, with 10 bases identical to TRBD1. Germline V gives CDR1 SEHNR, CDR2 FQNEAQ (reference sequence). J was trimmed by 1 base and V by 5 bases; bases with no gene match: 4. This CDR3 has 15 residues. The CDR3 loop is CASSAGTGVNYGYTF. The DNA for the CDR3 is TGTGCCAGCAGCGCGGGGACAGGGGTTAACTATGGCTACACCTTC.

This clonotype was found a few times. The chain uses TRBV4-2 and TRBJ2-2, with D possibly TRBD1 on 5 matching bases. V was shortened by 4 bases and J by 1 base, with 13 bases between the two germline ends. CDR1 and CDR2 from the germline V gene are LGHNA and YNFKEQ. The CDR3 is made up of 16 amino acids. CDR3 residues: CASSRQGWENTGELFF. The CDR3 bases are TGTGCCAGCAGCCGGCAGGGATGGGAGAACACCGGGGAGCTGTTTTTT.

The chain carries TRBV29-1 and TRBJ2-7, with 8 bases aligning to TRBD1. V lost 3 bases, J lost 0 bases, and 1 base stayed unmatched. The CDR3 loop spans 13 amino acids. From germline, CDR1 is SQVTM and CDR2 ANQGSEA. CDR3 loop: CSVEGQASYEQYF. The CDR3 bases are TGCAGCGTTGAGGGACAGGCCTCCTACGAGCAGTACTTC.

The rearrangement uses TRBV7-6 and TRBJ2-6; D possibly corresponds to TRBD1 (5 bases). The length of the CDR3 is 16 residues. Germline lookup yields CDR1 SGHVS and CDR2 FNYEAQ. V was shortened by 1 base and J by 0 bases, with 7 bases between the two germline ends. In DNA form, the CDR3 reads TGTGCCAGCAGCTTAGAGGGGCGCTCTGGGGCCAACGTCCTGACTTTC. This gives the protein CASSLEGRSGANVLTF.